This entry is about one T cell receptor beta chain. Its target is unknown. The record originates from a study of siplizumab effects on memory and regulatory T cells. Trimming cost V 5 bases and J 0 bases, with 11 bases left between them. The CDR3 length is 15 residues. Germline V lookup: CDR1 LNHNV, CDR2 YYDKDF (reference sequence). Broader study findings: Apparently more diverse than memory cells, naive T cells also seemed major alloresponse contributors. Confirmation that proliferating Tregs from siplizumab cultures had suppressive function was not obtained. Mapping to unstimulated subsets was achieved for only a minor fraction of alloreactive clones.

Among three donor pairs, the unstimulated naive, memory, effector memory and TEMRA subsets underwent sequencing. Generated by immunoSEQ multiplex PCR, the TCRdb table keeps only in-frame clones and is missing some. The sample shows about 60,000 clones, approximately 82% of them seen only once. The J gene is TRBJ2-1, the V gene TRBV15; possible D gene TRBD2, 5 bases. Sequencing was carried out using memory CD4+ T cells sorted from blood. This clonotype originated in a human donor in good health. CDR3 nucleotides: TGTGCCACCAGCGGCAGACTACCCTCCTACAATGAGCAGTTCTTC. It encodes CATSGRLPSYNEQFF.